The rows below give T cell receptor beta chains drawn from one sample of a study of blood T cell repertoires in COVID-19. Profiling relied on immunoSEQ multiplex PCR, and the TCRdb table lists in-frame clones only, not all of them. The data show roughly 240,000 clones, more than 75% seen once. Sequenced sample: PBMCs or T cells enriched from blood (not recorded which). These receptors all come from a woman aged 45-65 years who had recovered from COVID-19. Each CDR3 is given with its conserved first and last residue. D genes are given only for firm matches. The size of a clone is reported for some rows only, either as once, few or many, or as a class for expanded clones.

CDR3 DNA: TGCGCCAGCAGCCCAAGCTACATTGGAGGGAATTTCGGCGGGGAGCTGTTTTTT
CDR3 protein: CASSPSYIGGNFGGELFF
clone size: NA
V gene: TRBV5-1
J gene: TRBJ2-2
D gene: NA

CDR3 DNA: TGTGCCAGCTCACCAAGGACAGGGGGCTCGGGAACCGGGGAGCTGTTTTTT
CDR3 protein: CASSPRTGGSGTGELFF
clone size: NA
V gene: TRBV18
J gene: TRBJ2-2
D gene: TRBD1

CDR3 DNA: TGCGCCAGCAGCTCTACTCAAGAGACCCAGTACTTC
CDR3 protein: CASSSTQETQYF
clone size: NA
V gene: TRBV5-1
J gene: TRBJ2-5
D gene: NA

CDR3 DNA: TGTGCCAGCAGCTTATTCCCATCCACCGGGGAGCTGTTTTTT
CDR3 protein: CASSLFPSTGELFF
clone size: few
V gene: TRBV5-4
J gene: TRBJ2-2
D gene: NA

CDR3 DNA: TGTGCCAGCAGTTTCGGCGGGAGGGCCGACACCGGGGAGCTGTTTTTT
CDR3 protein: CASSFGGRADTGELFF
clone size: NA
V gene: TRBV6-2/TRBV6-3
J gene: TRBJ2-2
D gene: TRBD2

CDR3 DNA: TGTGCCAGCTCACGGGACAGCGTCCAAGAGACCCAGTACTTC
CDR3 protein: CASSRDSVQETQYF
clone size: NA
V gene: TRBV18
J gene: TRBJ2-5
D gene: TRBD1

CDR3 DNA: TGCGCCAGCAGTGAAGACTGGGGCCCGAGCTCCTACGAGCAGTACTTC
CDR3 protein: CASSEDWGPSSYEQYF
clone size: NA
V gene: TRBV10-1
J gene: TRBJ2-7
D gene: NA

CDR3 DNA: TGTGCCAGCAGTTACTGGGGCGGACAAGATAATTCACCCCTCCACTTT
CDR3 protein: CASSYWGGQDNSPLHF
clone size: NA
V gene: TRBV6-5
J gene: TRBJ1-6
D gene: NA

CDR3 DNA: TGTGCCAGCAGCCTAGGGACAGGGAACTTCTACGAGCAGTACTTC
CDR3 protein: CASSLGTGNFYEQYF
clone size: few
V gene: TRBV27
J gene: TRBJ2-7
D gene: TRBD1

CDR3 DNA: TGTGCCAGCAGCTGGGGGGGGACAGGGGCTGGAGAGACCCAGTACTTC
CDR3 protein: CASSWGGTGAGETQYF
clone size: NA
V gene: TRBV5-8
J gene: TRBJ2-5
D gene: TRBD1

CDR3 DNA: TGTGCCAGCAGCTTAGCGCAGGGACTAGCGGGGGTCCTTGCAGATACGCAGTATTTT
CDR3 protein: CASSLAQGLAGVLADTQYF
clone size: NA
V gene: TRBV7-2
J gene: TRBJ2-3
D gene: TRBD2

CDR3 DNA: TGCGCCAGCAGCCACGCCACAGGGGGCAGAAACATTCAGTACTTC
CDR3 protein: CASSHATGGRNIQYF
clone size: NA
V gene: TRBV4-1
J gene: TRBJ2-4
D gene: TRBD1

CDR3 DNA: TGTGCCAGTAGTACCCCCCGGGACAGAAATAAAGAGACCCAGTACTTC
CDR3 protein: CASSTPRDRNKETQYF
clone size: NA
V gene: TRBV19
J gene: TRBJ2-5
D gene: TRBD1

CDR3 DNA: TGTGCCAGCAGCTCTACTAGCGGGAGCTACAATGAGCAGTTCTTC
CDR3 protein: CASSSTSGSYNEQFF
clone size: NA
V gene: TRBV11-2
J gene: TRBJ2-1
D gene: TRBD2

CDR3 DNA: TGCGCCAGCAGCCCGGACAACCCTAATTCACCCCTCCACTTT
CDR3 protein: CASSPDNPNSPLHF
clone size: NA
V gene: TRBV5-1
J gene: TRBJ1-6
D gene: NA

CDR3 DNA: TGTGCCAGCGGCCCGTCCACCCCCGGGGCCAACGTCCTGACTTTC
CDR3 protein: CASGPSTPGANVLTF
clone size: NA
V gene: TRBV5-4
J gene: TRBJ2-6
D gene: NA

CDR3 DNA: TGTGCCAGCAGCTTAGACAGGGTGACGGGAACTGAAGCTTTCTTT
CDR3 protein: CASSLDRVTGTEAFF
clone size: NA
V gene: TRBV7-8
J gene: TRBJ1-1
D gene: NA

CDR3 DNA: TGTGCCAGCAAGCAGGGGGCGAGCAATCAGCCCCAGCATTTT
CDR3 protein: CASKQGASNQPQHF
clone size: NA
V gene: TRBV28
J gene: TRBJ1-5
D gene: TRBD1

CDR3 DNA: TGTGCCACCAGTGAGGGCCTTGGTAACCTTCAGTCCTACAATGAGCAGTTCTTC
CDR3 protein: CATSEGLGNLQSYNEQFF
clone size: NA
V gene: TRBV24-1
J gene: TRBJ2-1
D gene: NA

CDR3 DNA: TGCGCCAGCAGCTCCATGACAGCGAACACTGAAGCTTTCTTT
CDR3 protein: CASSSMTANTEAFF
clone size: once
V gene: TRBV5-1
J gene: TRBJ1-1
D gene: NA

CDR3 DNA: TGTGCCAGTAGCAAGCGGAACACTGAAGCTTTCTTT
CDR3 protein: CASSKRNTEAFF
clone size: NA
V gene: TRBV19
J gene: TRBJ1-1
D gene: NA

CDR3 DNA: TGTGCCAGTAGTATCACAGGGTCCAAAAACATTCAGTACTTC
CDR3 protein: CASSITGSKNIQYF
clone size: NA
V gene: TRBV19
J gene: TRBJ2-4
D gene: NA

CDR3 DNA: TGCAGTGCTAGTCCCGGGGGTTTTTCCTACGAGCAGTACTTC
CDR3 protein: CSASPGGFSYEQYF
clone size: NA
V gene: TRBV20-1
J gene: TRBJ2-7
D gene: NA

CDR3 DNA: TGTGCCAGCAGTGAAGGACTAGCGGGGGTAGTCCGAGAGACCCAGTACTTC
CDR3 protein: CASSEGLAGVVRETQYF
clone size: NA
V gene: TRBV2
J gene: TRBJ2-5
D gene: TRBD2

CDR3 DNA: TGTGCCAGCTCACCCTCCCGGGACAGGGGTGAAAAACTGTTTTTT
CDR3 protein: CASSPSRDRGEKLFF
clone size: NA
V gene: TRBV18
J gene: TRBJ1-4
D gene: TRBD1

CDR3 DNA: TGTGCCAGCAGTTACCACAGTGGGAACACTGAAGCTTTCTTT
CDR3 protein: CASSYHSGNTEAFF
clone size: NA
V gene: TRBV6-5
J gene: TRBJ1-1
D gene: NA

CDR3 DNA: TGTGCCAGCAGATTGGGACTAGCGTCCTACAATGAGCAGTTCTTC
CDR3 protein: CASRLGLASYNEQFF
clone size: NA
V gene: TRBV5-6
J gene: TRBJ2-1
D gene: TRBD2

CDR3 DNA: TGTGCCAGTAGTATGCGGCATAGCAATCAGCCCCAGCATTTT
CDR3 protein: CASSMRHSNQPQHF
clone size: NA
V gene: TRBV19
J gene: TRBJ1-5
D gene: NA

CDR3 DNA: TGTGCCTGGAGACAGACAGGGGGCCGGGGGTTGAACACTGAAGCTTTCTTT
CDR3 protein: CAWRQTGGRGLNTEAFF
clone size: NA
V gene: TRBV30
J gene: TRBJ1-1
D gene: TRBD1

CDR3 DNA: TGTGCCAGCAGTAGGACTAGCGTAGTTTGGCGACAAGAGACCCAGTACTTC
CDR3 protein: CASSRTSVVWRQETQYF
clone size: NA
V gene: TRBV28
J gene: TRBJ2-5
D gene: TRBD2

CDR3 DNA: TGTGCCAGCACCCACAGGGATCGGGAGACCCAGTACTTC
CDR3 protein: CASTHRDRETQYF
clone size: NA
V gene: TRBV12-3/TRBV12-4
J gene: TRBJ2-5
D gene: NA

CDR3 DNA: TGTGCCAGCAGCGACAATCATTTGGGCTACACCTTC
CDR3 protein: CASSDNHLGYTF
clone size: NA
V gene: TRBV12-3/TRBV12-4
J gene: TRBJ1-2
D gene: NA

CDR3 DNA: TGTGCCAGCAGTTACATGGCAGCCTACGAGCAGTACTTC
CDR3 protein: CASSYMAAYEQYF
clone size: NA
V gene: TRBV6-2/TRBV6-3
J gene: TRBJ2-7
D gene: NA

CDR3 DNA: TGTGCCAGCAGCTTAGACACGATGAACACTGAAGCTTTCTTT
CDR3 protein: CASSLDTMNTEAFF
clone size: NA
V gene: TRBV7-3
J gene: TRBJ1-1
D gene: NA

CDR3 DNA: TGTGCCAGCAGCTTATGGGGGGGGGCAACAGATACGCAGTATTTT
CDR3 protein: CASSLWGGATDTQYF
clone size: NA
V gene: TRBV11-3
J gene: TRBJ2-3
D gene: NA

CDR3 DNA: TGTGCCAGCAGCGCCCGGACAGGGAGCACAGATACGCAGTATTTT
CDR3 protein: CASSARTGSTDTQYF
clone size: NA
V gene: TRBV9
J gene: TRBJ2-3
D gene: TRBD1

CDR3 DNA: TGTGCCAGCAGCTACGGACAGTTCTATGGCTACACCTTC
CDR3 protein: CASSYGQFYGYTF
clone size: NA
V gene: TRBV7-6
J gene: TRBJ1-2
D gene: NA

CDR3 DNA: TGTGCCAGCTCACCCCCTCCTCCCTCAACACGAAGCACAGATACGCAGTATTTT
CDR3 protein: CASSPPPPSTRSTDTQYF
clone size: NA
V gene: TRBV18
J gene: TRBJ2-3
D gene: NA

CDR3 DNA: TGTGCCAGCACCGGGGACAGGGGAGCCAAAAACATTCAGTACTTC
CDR3 protein: CASTGDRGAKNIQYF
clone size: NA
V gene: TRBV2
J gene: TRBJ2-4
D gene: TRBD1

CDR3 DNA: TGTGCCAGCGCCCCCCTATTCGGGAACTATGGCTACACCTTC
CDR3 protein: CASAPLFGNYGYTF
clone size: NA
V gene: TRBV5-6
J gene: TRBJ1-2
D gene: NA

CDR3 DNA: TGTGCCAGCAGCTTAGGGCTCCTATGGATTCGGGACACCGGGGAGCTGTTTTTT
CDR3 protein: CASSLGLLWIRDTGELFF
clone size: NA
V gene: TRBV7-2
J gene: TRBJ2-2
D gene: NA

CDR3 DNA: TGTGCCAGTAGTACGCGTCTCACAGGGGTGTCTGGGGCCAACGTCCTGACTTTC
CDR3 protein: CASSTRLTGVSGANVLTF
clone size: NA
V gene: TRBV19
J gene: TRBJ2-6
D gene: TRBD1

CDR3 DNA: TGTGCCAGCTCACCCGGACTAGCGGGGAGCACAGATACGCAGTATTTT
CDR3 protein: CASSPGLAGSTDTQYF
clone size: NA
V gene: TRBV18
J gene: TRBJ2-3
D gene: TRBD2

CDR3 DNA: TGTGCCATAACAGGGACTAGCTGGGGCACCGGGGAGCTGTTTTTT
CDR3 protein: CAITGTSWGTGELFF
clone size: NA
V gene: TRBV6-5
J gene: TRBJ2-2
D gene: TRBD2

CDR3 DNA: TGTGCCAGCAGCCCGAGCGGGGGGCGGGTCGAGACCCAGTACTTC
CDR3 protein: CASSPSGGRVETQYF
clone size: NA
V gene: TRBV7-2
J gene: TRBJ2-5
D gene: TRBD2

CDR3 DNA: TGTGCCAGCAGCGACTGGGCGACAGGGGCCATTGGCTATGGCTACACCTTC
CDR3 protein: CASSDWATGAIGYGYTF
clone size: NA
V gene: TRBV3-1/TRBV3-2
J gene: TRBJ1-2
D gene: TRBD1

CDR3 DNA: TGTGCCAGCAGTCGAGACAGGGGCAGTCAGCCCCAGCATTTT
CDR3 protein: CASSRDRGSQPQHF
clone size: NA
V gene: TRBV6-5
J gene: TRBJ1-5
D gene: TRBD1

CDR3 DNA: TGTGCCAGCAGCCGTGAGAACCAGGGAATCCACTTT
CDR3 protein: CASSRENQGIHF
clone size: once
V gene: TRBV9
J gene: TRBJ1-6
D gene: NA

CDR3 DNA: TGCGCCAGCAGCTTGGGGGTAGCGGGACCTACCTACGAGCAGTACTTC
CDR3 protein: CASSLGVAGPTYEQYF
clone size: NA
V gene: TRBV5-1
J gene: TRBJ2-7
D gene: TRBD2

CDR3 DNA: TGTGCCAGCAGCTTAGAGACAGACAACACTGAAGCTTTCTTT
CDR3 protein: CASSLETDNTEAFF
clone size: NA
V gene: TRBV7-9
J gene: TRBJ1-1
D gene: NA

CDR3 DNA: TGTGCCAGCACCCAGGGTGGGGAGACCCAGTACTTC
CDR3 protein: CASTQGGETQYF
clone size: NA
V gene: TRBV6-5
J gene: TRBJ2-5
D gene: NA

CDR3 DNA: TGTGCCAGTAGTACCGACTCCAGCTCCTACAATGAGCAGTTCTTC
CDR3 protein: CASSTDSSSYNEQFF
clone size: NA
V gene: TRBV19
J gene: TRBJ2-1
D gene: NA